This TCR beta chain is from a study of T cell changes during pregnancy in multiple sclerosis. The junction had 3 bases not matched to a gene; V was cut back by 8 bases and J by 0 bases. Germline V gene data show CDR1 as MNHNS and CDR2 as SASEGT. The CDR3 has 15 amino acids. TCRdb's copy holds only in-frame clones and misses some; the assay was immunoSEQ multiplex PCR. The data show tens of thousands of clones, around nine tenths seen once. Specimen: peripheral blood, collected in the third trimester of pregnancy. This receptor was obtained from a female donor with multiple sclerosis, enrolled in a pregnancy study. The chain is built from TRBV6-1 and TRBJ2-1, with TRBD2 matching 11 bases. CDR3 residues: CASLSGRASYNEQFF. Written as DNA, the CDR3 is TGTGCCAGCCTTAGCGGGAGGGCCTCCTACAATGAGCAGTTCTTC.